The 2 T cell receptor beta chains listed next were all sequenced from one sample in a study of blood T cell repertoires in COVID-19. Libraries were prepared by immunoSEQ multiplex PCR; TCRdb keeps only in-frame clonotypes and omits some of them. The sample records tens of thousands of clones, more than 70% being singletons. Source material: peripheral blood. The receptor source for this set is a man in his 70s with COVID-19, enrolled during active disease.

J is TRBJ1-6 and V is TRBV30, with D perhaps TRBD1 (6 bases). From germline, CDR1 is GTSNPN and CDR2 SVGIG (reference sequence). This CDR3 has 13 residues. The ends were cut back, 5 bases at V and 6 bases at J, with 11 bases in the middle. CDR3 amino acids: CAWAAGANSPLHF. Here the CDR3 DNA reads TGTGCCTGGGCGGCAGGGGCTAATTCACCCCTCCACTTT.

The J gene is TRBJ1-5, the V gene TRBV2, with 7 bases matching TRBD1. V lost 7 bases to trimming and J lost 0 bases; unmatched junction nucleotides: 6. The germline gives CDR1 SNHLY, CDR2 FYNNEI. CDR3 length equals 15 residues. The CDR3 sequence: CASTRDRSSNQPQHF. The CDR3 nucleotides are TGTGCCAGCACCCGGGACAGAAGTAGCAATCAGCCCCAGCATTTT.